This T cell receptor beta chain was observed in a study of T cells in tuberculosis. Looking at the study overall: The T cells targeted glucose monomycolate, a mycobacterial lipid, via CD1B. Whole-study findings and limits: The stringent gate may have excluded weak CD1B-GMM tetramer binders.

This clone was counted between two and nine times. With 2 bases clipped from V and 4 bases from J, the junction kept 6 bases outside the gene matches. The CDR3 runs to 15 residues. Per the germline V gene, CDR1 is SGHNT and CDR2 is YYREEE (reference sequence). Method: immunoSEQ multiplex PCR; TCRdb's copy keeps in-frame clones and lacks some. The sample lists about 59,000 clones, 81% seen once, with around 13% in the top ten. After thawing and overnight rest, PBMC were stained with GMM-loaded CD1B tetramer, viability dye and anti-CD3 for sorting. C32 glucose monomycolate from Rhodococcus equi was loaded onto the CD1B tetramers.

The receptor comes from an adult woman with latent tuberculosis. Sequenced: CD1b-GMM tetramer-negative cells sorted from PBMCs. The V and J genes are TRBV5-4 and TRBJ2-1; 7 bases align to TRBD2. In nucleotides, the CDR3 is TGTGCCAGCAGCTTAAAGCGGGGACGTTACAATGAGCAGTTCTTC. Translating gives CASSLKRGRYNEQFF.